Reported below is one TCR beta chain. Its specific antigen is unknown. Base qualities were left out, and no much larger clone turns up one base away. Trimming removed 1 base from V and 3 bases from J; the gene matches leave 3 bases unexplained. The CDR3 measures 15 amino acids from cysteine to phenylalanine. Kept here is only the CDR3 DNA, which spans 45 bases and is read in frame from base 1. The collaborating institutions used their own protocols to collect whole blood in K2EDTA tubes. For TCRbeta analysis, collaborators shipped samples as frozen whole blood, isolated PBMCs, or DNA extracted from either of those sample types. The data derive from a study of blood T cell repertoires in COVID-19 (dated by TCRdb to 2018 to 2021). About the investigation overall: The collaborator samples originated in the United States, Italy and Spain and spanned the acute and convalescent phases of COVID-19. The material from the prospective study consisted of cDNA or gDNA derived from T cells, B-cell-depleted T cells, or PBMCs. Deeply sampled blood TCRbeta repertoires from subjects exposed to, actively infected with, or recovered from COVID-19 were included in the dataset. The repertoires were released in a freely available public database meant as a resource for research on the immune response to SARS-CoV-2. Samples were obtained from the ongoing ImmuneRACE study (first 160 participants) and from over 1,000 subjects provided by 6 global collaborators. The sample metadata nearly always contained a de-identified subject ID, COVID-19 status, age in years and sex. Where available, HLA class I and class II types were taken from metadata supplied by the sample provider and were not determined by assay-based typing. Overall study results and their limits: How much clinical and demographic metadata was included differed by source and by participant, and the metadata was provided uncurated.

TCRbeta CDR3 regions were amplified from genomic DNA by means of the immunoSEQ Assay, a bias-controlled multiplex PCR. Turning to the authors' computational methods: The number of nucleated cells in each sample was estimated by amplification of reference gene primers within the assay. To quantify the absolute abundance of each unique TCRbeta CDR3 rearrangement, sequence reads were collapsed and filtered. Productive Simpson clonality was computed per sample as the square root of Simpson's diversity index over productive rearrangements. TCRdb re-hosts the immuneACCESS table, in-frame sequences only. Its copies lack some clones; in the studies checked, an unresolved V gene accounts for under half of them, and the cause for the rest is not known. That table supplies the V and J calls and clone size; D and trimming were determined from the DNA. This sample holds roughly 60,000 clones; about nine tenths were observed only once. The top ten constitute 10% of the sample.

Source material: peripheral blood. The receptor chain draws on TRBV23-1 and TRBJ2-3; TRBD1 matches 8 bases in the middle. TRBV23-1 is an open reading frame, and its role is uncertain. The TCR originated in a human donor with acute or convalescent COVID-19. The donor label of this sample is uncertain. The DNA is as follows: TGCGCCAGCAGTCAATGTGGACAGGGAACAGATACGCAGTATTTT. Its product reads: CASSQCGQGTDTQYF.